What follows is one T cell receptor (beta chain) and its context. Its antigen is not known. The CDR3 is 14 residues long. Germline-derived CDR1 and CDR2 are MGHRA and YSYEKL. Trimming cost V 6 bases and J 3 bases, with 15 bases left between them. These data originate in a study of T cell responses to AZD1222 COVID-19 vaccine. Study-wide findings and caveats: White British ancestry dominated among donors, who included more females, and clonal diversity was possibly underestimated. The span of vaccine-associated CD4 TCRs extended across spike, with dominance at 160-218 and 743-854. Spike-specific TCR breadth and depth rose after two AZD1222 doses.

Using immunoSEQ multiplex PCR, the repertoire was profiled, and TCRdb retains in-frame clones only, with some absent. The sample has some 78,000 clones; about 83% are singletons. Timing groups of about 4 and about 12 weeks for second doses were pooled. V gene TRBV4-1 combines with J gene TRBJ2-7, with a tentative D call TRBD1 (6 bases). Here the sequenced sample was peripheral blood, taken 28 days after the second AZD1222 dose. The TCR sequence derives from an adult who received the AZD1222 COVID-19 vaccine. CDR3 coding DNA: TGCGCCAGCAGTTTCGGACAGATAAGCTACGAGCAGTACTTC. As protein: CASSFGQISYEQYF.